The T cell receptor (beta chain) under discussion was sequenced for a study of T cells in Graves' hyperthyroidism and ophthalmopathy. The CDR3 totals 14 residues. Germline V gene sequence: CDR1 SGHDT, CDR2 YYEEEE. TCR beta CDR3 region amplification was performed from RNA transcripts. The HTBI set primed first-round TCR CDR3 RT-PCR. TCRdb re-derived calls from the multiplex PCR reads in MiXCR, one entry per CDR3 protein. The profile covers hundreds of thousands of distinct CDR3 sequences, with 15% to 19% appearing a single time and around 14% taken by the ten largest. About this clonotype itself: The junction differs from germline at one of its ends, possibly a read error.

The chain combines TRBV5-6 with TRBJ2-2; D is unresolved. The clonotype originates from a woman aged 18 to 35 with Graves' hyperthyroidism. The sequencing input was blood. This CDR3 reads CASSLAGKTGELFF. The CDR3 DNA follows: TGTGCTAGCAGCTTGGCAGGTAAAACCGGGGAGCTGTTTTTT.